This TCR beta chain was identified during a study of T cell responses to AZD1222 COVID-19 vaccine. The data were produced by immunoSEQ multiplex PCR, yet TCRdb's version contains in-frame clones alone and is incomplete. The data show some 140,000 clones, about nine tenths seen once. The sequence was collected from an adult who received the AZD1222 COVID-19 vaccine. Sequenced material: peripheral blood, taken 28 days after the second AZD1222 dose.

The CDR3 protein is CASSPDETGELFF. In DNA, the CDR3 is TGTGCCAGCTCACCAGATGAGACCGGGGAGCTGTTTTTT. The rearrangement links TRBV18 to TRBJ2-2; no definite D call. CDR3 size: 13 residues. The germline gives CDR1 KGHSH, CDR2 LQKENI. V shed 2 bases and J shed 5 bases, with 6 bases lying between them.